This TCR beta chain was retrieved from a study of T-cell reconstitution after alpha-beta-depleted transplantation in children. There are 14 residues in the CDR3. Trimming cost V 2 bases and J 1 base, with 8 bases left between them. Many counts were recorded for this clonotype. As it was prepared, the TCRbeta library received unique molecular identifiers. TCRdb re-analysed the PCR reads in MiXCR, keeping a single row per CDR3 protein. The data contain more than 85,000 distinct CDR3 sequences, about 9.4% of them singletons. Sequences were derived from PBMCs from the stem cell graft donor, sampled from the stem cell graft. This sequence originates from a human donor who donated a stem cell graft to a child with acute lymphoblastic leukemia. The rearrangement joins TRBV12-3 or TRBV12-4 to TRBJ2-5, with TRBD1 as a possible D gene (5 bases). The CDR3 loop reads CASSLPDSQETQYF. For the CDR3, the DNA is TGTGCCAGCAGTTTACCCGACAGCCAAGAGACCCAGTACTTC.